This T cell receptor (beta chain) was sequenced for a study of shared clonotypes between healthy human individuals. This clone was detected once. Using immunoSEQ multiplex PCR, the repertoire was profiled, and TCRdb retains in-frame clones only, with some absent. The sample comprises just over 2,000,000 clones, approximately 95% of which are singletons, and approximately 0.13% rests with the top ten. This CDR3 region has 15 residues. CDR1 is MNHEY and CDR2 is SMNVEV in the germline V gene (reference sequence). V dropped 5 bases and J dropped 3; count of bases not matched to a gene: 4. This clonotype originated in a man younger than 35 in good health. Material for sequencing was naive CD4+ T cells sorted from blood. Subset: CD45RA+ positively selected. The V gene is TRBV27, the J gene TRBJ1-4; TRBD1 aligns across 9 bases. The chain's CDR3 is CASSTRDRANEKLFF. DNA of the CDR3: TGTGCCAGCAGTACTCGGGACAGGGCTAATGAAAAACTGTTTTTT.